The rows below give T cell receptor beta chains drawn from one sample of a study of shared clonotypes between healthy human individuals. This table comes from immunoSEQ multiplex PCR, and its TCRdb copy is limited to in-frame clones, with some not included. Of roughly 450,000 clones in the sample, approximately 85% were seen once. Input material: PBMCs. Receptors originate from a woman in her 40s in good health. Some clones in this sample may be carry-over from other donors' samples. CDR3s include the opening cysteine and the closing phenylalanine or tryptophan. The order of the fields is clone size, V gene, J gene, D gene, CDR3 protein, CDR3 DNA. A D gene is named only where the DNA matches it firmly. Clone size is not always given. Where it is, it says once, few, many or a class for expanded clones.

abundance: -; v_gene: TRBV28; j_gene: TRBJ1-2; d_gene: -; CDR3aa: CASSLGGYGYTF; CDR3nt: TGTGCCAGCAGTTTAGGGGGGTATGGCTACACCTTC
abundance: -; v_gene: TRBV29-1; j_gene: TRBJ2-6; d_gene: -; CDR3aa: CSVFETGANVLTF; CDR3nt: TGCAGCGTTTTCGAGACTGGGGCCAACGTCCTGACTTTC
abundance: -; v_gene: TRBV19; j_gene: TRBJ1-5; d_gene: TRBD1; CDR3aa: CASSTDRGQPQHF; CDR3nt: TGTGCCAGTAGTACGGACAGGGGACAGCCCCAGCATTTT
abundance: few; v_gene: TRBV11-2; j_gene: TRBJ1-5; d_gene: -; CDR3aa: CASSLDRGYQPQHF; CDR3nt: TGTGCCAGCAGCTTAGACAGGGGCTATCAGCCCCAGCATTTT
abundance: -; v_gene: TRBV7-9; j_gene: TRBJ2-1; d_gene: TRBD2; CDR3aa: CASSIPSGNEQFF; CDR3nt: TGTGCCAGCAGCATTCCTAGCGGGAATGAGCAGTTCTTC
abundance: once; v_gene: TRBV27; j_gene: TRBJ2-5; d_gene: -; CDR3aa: CASSLAKASFRETQYF; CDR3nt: TGTGCCAGCAGTCTTGCTAAGGCCTCCTTCCGGGAGACCCAGTACTTC
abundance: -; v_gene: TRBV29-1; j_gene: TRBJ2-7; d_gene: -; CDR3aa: CSVLKLRQTTYEQYF; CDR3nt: TGCAGCGTTCTTAAGTTGCGCCAGACTACCTACGAGCAGTACTTC
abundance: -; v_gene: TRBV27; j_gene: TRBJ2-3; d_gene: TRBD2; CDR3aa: CASSLAGAQYF; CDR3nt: TGTGCCAGCAGTTTAGCGGGGGCGCAGTATTTT
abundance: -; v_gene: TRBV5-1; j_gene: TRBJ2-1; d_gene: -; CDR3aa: CASSSHREAGVSSYNEQFF; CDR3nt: TGCGCCAGCAGCTCACATCGGGAGGCAGGGGTAAGCTCCTACAATGAGCAGTTCTTC
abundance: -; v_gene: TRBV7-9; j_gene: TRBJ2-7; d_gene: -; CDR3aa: CASSATGSEQYF; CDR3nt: TGTGCCAGCAGCGCCACAGGGAGCGAGCAGTACTTC
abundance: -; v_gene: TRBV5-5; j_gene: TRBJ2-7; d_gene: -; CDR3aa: CASSLGTREYEQYF; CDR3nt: TGTGCCAGCAGCTTGGGGACCAGGGAGTACGAGCAGTACTTC
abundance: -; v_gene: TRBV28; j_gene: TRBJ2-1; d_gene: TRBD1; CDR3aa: CASGSPGQGQSHEQFF; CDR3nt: TGTGCCAGCGGATCACCGGGACAGGGACAATCCCATGAGCAGTTCTTC
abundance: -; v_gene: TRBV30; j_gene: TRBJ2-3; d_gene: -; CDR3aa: CARLHSNTQYF; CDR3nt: TGTGCCCGCCTCCACAGCAATACGCAGTATTTT
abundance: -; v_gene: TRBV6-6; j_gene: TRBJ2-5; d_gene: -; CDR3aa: CASRGRVGAVQETQYF; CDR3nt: TGTGCCAGCCGGGGGAGAGTGGGAGCGGTACAAGAGACCCAGTACTTC
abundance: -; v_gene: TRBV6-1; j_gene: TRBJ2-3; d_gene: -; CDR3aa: CASSEGVNTQYF; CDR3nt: TGTGCCAGCAGTGAGGGGGTGAATACGCAGTATTTT